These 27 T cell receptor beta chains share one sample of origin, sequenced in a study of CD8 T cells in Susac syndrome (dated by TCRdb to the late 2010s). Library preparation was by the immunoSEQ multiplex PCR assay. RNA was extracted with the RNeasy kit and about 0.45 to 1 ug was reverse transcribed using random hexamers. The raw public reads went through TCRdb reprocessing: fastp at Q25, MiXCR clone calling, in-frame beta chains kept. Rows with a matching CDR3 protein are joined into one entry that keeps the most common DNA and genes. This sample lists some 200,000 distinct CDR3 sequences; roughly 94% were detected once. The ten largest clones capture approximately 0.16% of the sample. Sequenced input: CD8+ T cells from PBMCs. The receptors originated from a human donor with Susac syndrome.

The CDR3 DNA is TGCAGCGTTGTGAGTGGACTAGCGGAAAGCACAGATACGCAGTATTTT. Translation gives CSVVSGLAESTDTQYF. J is TRBJ2-3 and V is TRBV29-1, with 10 bases that match TRBD2. The CDR3 loop spans 16 amino acids. Looked up from germline, CDR1 is SQVTM and CDR2 is ANQGSEA. The J segment lost 0 bases and the V segment lost 4 bases, leaving 7 bases of the junction unmatched.

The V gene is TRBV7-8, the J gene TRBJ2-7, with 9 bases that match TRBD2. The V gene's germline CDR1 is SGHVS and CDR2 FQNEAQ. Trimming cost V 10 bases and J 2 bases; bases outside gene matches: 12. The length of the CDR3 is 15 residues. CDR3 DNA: TGTGCCACCCACCCCTTTAGCGGGAGTACCTACGAGCAGTACTTC. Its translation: CATHPFSGSTYEQYF.

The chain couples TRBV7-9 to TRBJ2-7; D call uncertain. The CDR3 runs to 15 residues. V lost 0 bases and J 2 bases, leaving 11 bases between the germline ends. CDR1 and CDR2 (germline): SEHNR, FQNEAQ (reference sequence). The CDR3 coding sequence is TGTGCCAGCAGCTTAGCGGGCAGGCCAACCTACGAGCAGTACTTC. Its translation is CASSLAGRPTYEQYF.

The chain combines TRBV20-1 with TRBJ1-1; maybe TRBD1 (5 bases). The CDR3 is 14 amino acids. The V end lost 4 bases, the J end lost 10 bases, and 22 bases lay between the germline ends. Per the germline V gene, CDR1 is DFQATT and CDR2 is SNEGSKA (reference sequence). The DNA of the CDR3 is TGCAGTGCTACCCGGACGGAGTCAACAACAGGAGCTTTCTTT. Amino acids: CSATRTESTTGAFF.

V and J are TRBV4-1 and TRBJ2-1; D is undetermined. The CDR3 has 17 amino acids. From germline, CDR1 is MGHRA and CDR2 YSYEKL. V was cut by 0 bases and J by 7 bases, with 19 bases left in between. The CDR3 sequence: CASSQDPPLDAANEQFF. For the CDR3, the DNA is TGCGCCAGCAGCCAAGATCCCCCTTTAGACGCGGCGAATGAGCAGTTCTTC.

CDR3 residues: CASNPGLAIHEQYF. CDR3 sequence (DNA): TGCGCCAGCAACCCGGGACTAGCGATTCACGAGCAGTACTTC. The chain combines TRBV5-1 with TRBJ2-7, with TRBD2 matching 10 bases. Germline V CDR1 and CDR2: SGHRS, YFSETQ. V gave up 6 bases and J gave up 5 bases; unmatched junction bases: 8. The CDR3 runs to 14 residues.

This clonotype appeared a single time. CDR3: CASSTGQGLDGYTF. Written as DNA, the CDR3 is TGTGCCAGCAGCACGGGACAGGGTTTGGATGGCTACACCTTC. V usage is TRBV7-9 and J usage is TRBJ1-2, with 9 bases identical to TRBD1. V lost 5 bases to trimming and J lost 6 bases; unmatched junction nucleotides: 7. This CDR3 spans 14 amino acids. Per germline, CDR1 SEHNR and CDR2 FQNEAQ (reference sequence).

The CDR3 sequence: CASRTSLTGGVAFF. The CDR3, as DNA: TGTGCCAGCAGGACCTCACTTACAGGCGGGGTAGCTTTCTTT. The rearrangement uses TRBV6-5 and TRBJ1-1, with D possibly being TRBD1 (5 bases). From germline, CDR1 is MNHEY and CDR2 SVGAGI. V dropped 6 bases and J dropped 10 bases, with 21 bases sitting between them. The CDR3 is 14 residues long.

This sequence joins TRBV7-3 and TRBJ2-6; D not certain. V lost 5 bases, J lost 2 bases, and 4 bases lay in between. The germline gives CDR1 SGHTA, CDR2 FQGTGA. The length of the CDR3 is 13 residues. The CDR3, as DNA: TGTGCCAGCAGCGCAGCTGGGGCCAACGTCCTGACTTTC. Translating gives CASSAAGANVLTF. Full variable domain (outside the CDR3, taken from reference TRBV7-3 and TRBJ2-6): GAGVSQTPSNKVTEKGKYVELRCDPISGHTALYWYRQSLGQGPEFLIYFQGTGAADDSGLPNDRFFAVRPEGSVSTLKIQRTERGDSAVYLCASSAAGANVLTFGAGSRLTVL.

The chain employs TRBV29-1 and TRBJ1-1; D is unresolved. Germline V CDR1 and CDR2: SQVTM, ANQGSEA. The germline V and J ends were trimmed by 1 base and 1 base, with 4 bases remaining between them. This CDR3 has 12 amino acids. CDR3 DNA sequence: TGCAGCGTTGAAGGGGCGAACACTGAAGCTTTCTTT. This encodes CSVEGANTEAFF. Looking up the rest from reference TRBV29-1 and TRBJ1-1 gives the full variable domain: SAVISQKPSRDICQRGTSLTIQCQVDSQVTMMFWYRQQPGQSLTLIATANQGSEATYESGFVIDKFPISRPNLTFSTLTVSNMSPEDSSIYLCSVEGANTEAFFGQGTRLTVV.

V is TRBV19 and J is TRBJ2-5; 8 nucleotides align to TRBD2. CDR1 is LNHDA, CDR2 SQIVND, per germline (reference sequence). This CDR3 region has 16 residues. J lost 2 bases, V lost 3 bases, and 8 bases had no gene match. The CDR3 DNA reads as TGTGCCAGTAGTATGTATGGCGGGGGGTATCAAGAGACCCAGTACTTC. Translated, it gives CASSMYGGGYQETQYF.

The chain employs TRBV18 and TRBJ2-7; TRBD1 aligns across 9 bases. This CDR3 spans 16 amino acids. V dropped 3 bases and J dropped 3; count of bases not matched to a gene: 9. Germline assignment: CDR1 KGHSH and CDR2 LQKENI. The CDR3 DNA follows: TGTGCCAGCTCACCGGCCCCGACAGGGGGTCTCTACGAGCAGTACTTC. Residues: CASSPAPTGGLYEQYF.

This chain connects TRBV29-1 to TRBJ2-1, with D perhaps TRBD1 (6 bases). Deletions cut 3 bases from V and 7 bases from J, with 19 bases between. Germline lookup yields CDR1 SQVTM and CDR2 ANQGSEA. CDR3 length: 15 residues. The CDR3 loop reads CSVDEPGHVKNEQFF. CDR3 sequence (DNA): TGCAGCGTTGATGAACCGGGACATGTCAAGAATGAGCAGTTCTTC.

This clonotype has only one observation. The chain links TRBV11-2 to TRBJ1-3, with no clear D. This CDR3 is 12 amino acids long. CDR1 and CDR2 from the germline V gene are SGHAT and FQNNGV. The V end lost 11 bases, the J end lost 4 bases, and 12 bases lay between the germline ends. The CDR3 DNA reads TGTGCCGGAGGCGGGGAAGGAAACACCATATATTTT. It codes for CAGGGEGNTIYF.

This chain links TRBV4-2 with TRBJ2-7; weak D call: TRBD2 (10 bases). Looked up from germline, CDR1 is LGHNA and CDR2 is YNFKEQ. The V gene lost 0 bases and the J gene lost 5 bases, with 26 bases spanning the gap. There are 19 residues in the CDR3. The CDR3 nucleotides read TGTGCCAGCAGCCAAGAGAGACAGGGGGTTCTAGCGGGAGTCAACGAGCAGTACTTC. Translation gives CASSQERQGVLAGVNEQYF.

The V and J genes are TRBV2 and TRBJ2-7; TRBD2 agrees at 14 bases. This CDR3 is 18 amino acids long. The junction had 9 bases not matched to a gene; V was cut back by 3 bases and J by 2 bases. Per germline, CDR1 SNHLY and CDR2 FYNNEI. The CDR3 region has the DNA TGTGCCAGCAGTGATTGGGGACTAGCGGGAGTCGTCGCCTACGAGCAGTACTTC. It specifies CASSDWGLAGVVAYEQYF. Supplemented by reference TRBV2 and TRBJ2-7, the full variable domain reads EPEVTQTPSHQVTQMGQEVILRCVPISNHLYFYWYRQILGQKVEFLVSFYNNEISEKSEIFDDQFSVERPDGSNFTLKIRSTKLEDSAMYFCASSDWGLAGVVAYEQYFGPGTRLTVT.

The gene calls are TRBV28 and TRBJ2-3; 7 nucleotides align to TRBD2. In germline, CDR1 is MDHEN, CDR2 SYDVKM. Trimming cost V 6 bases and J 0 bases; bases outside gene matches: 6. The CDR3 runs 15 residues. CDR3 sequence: CASRPGLSSTDTQYF. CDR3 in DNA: TGTGCCAGCAGACCGGGACTATCCAGCACAGATACGCAGTATTTT.

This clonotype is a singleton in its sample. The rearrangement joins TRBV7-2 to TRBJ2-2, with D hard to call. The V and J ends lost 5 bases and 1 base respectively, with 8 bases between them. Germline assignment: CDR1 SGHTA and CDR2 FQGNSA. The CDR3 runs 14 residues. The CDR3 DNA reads TGTGCCAGCAGCCCGAAGAAGAACACCGGGGAGCTGTTTTTT. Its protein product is CASSPKKNTGELFF.

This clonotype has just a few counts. CDR3 amino acids: CSVGTGGTGELFF. The CDR3 nucleotides are TGCAGCGTCGGGACAGGGGGCACCGGGGAGCTGTTTTTT. The V call is TRBV29-1, the J call TRBJ2-2, with 11 bases lining up with TRBD1. The length of the CDR3 is 13 residues. The V gene end was trimmed by 6 bases and the J gene end by 4 bases; junction bases not matched to a gene: 1. CDR1 is SQVTM and CDR2 is ANQGSEA in the germline V gene.

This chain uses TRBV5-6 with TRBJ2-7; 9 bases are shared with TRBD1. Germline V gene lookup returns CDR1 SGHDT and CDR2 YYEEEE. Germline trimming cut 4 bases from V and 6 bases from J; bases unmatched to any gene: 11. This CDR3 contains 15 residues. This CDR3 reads CASSLWDRDVSEQYF. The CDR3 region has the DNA TGTGCCAGCAGCCTTTGGGACAGGGATGTGTCCGAGCAGTACTTC.

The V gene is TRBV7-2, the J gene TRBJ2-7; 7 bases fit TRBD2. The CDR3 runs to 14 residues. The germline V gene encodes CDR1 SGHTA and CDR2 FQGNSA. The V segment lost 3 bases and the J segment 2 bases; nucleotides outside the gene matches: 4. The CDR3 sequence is CASSLAAGPYEQYF. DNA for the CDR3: TGTGCCAGCAGCTTGGCAGCGGGACCCTACGAGCAGTACTTC. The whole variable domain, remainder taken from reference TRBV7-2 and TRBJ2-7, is GAGVSQSPSNKVTEKGKDVELRCDPISGHTALYWYRQSLGQGLEFLIYFQGNSAPDKSGLPSDRFSAERTGGSVSTLTIQRTQQEDSAVYLCASSLAAGPYEQYFGPGTRLTVT.

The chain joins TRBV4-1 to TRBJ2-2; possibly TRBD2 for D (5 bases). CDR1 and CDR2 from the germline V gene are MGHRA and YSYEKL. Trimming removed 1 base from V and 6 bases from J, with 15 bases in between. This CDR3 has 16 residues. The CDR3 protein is CASSQGELVVAGELFF. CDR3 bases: TGCGCCAGCAGCCAAGGTGAACTAGTCGTGGCCGGGGAGCTGTTTTTT.

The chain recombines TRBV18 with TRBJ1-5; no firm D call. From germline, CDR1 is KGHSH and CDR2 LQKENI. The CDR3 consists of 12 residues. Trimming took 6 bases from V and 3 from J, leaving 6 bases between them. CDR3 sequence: CASSRPNQPQHF. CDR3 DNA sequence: TGTGCCAGCTCTCGTCCCAATCAGCCCCAGCATTTT.

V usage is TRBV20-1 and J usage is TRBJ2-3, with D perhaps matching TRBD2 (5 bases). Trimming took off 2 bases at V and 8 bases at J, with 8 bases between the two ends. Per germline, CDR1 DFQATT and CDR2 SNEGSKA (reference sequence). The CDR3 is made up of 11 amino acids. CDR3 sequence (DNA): TGCAGTGCTAGACCTGGAGGTACGCAGTATTTT. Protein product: CSARPGGTQYF.

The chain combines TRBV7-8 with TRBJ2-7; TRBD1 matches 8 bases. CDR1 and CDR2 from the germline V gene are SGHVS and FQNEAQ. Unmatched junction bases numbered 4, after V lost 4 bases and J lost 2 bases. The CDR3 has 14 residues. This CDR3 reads CASSSPGQAYEQYF. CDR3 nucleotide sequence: TGTGCCAGCAGCTCTCCGGGACAGGCCTACGAGCAGTACTTC.

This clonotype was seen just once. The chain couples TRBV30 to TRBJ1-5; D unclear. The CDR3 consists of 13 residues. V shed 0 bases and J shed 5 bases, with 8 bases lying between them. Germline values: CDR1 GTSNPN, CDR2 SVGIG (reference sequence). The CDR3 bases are TGTGCCTGGAGTGTTGAGTTCGATCAGCCCCAGCATTTT. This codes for CAWSVEFDQPQHF.

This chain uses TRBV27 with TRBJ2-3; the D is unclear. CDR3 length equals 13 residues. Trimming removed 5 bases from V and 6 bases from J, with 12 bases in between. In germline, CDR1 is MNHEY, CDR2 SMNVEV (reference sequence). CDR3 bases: TGTGCCAGCAGTCCCCTGACCGGGGATACGCAGTATTTT. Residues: CASSPLTGDTQYF.